The rows below give T cell receptor beta chains drawn from one sample of a study of blood T cells in healthy people across ages. TCRdb redid the calling of the 5' RACE reads with MiXCR, one entry per CDR3 protein. The sample lists just under 750,000 distinct CDR3 sequences, about 20% seen once, with 20% to 25% in the top ten. Sequences were obtained from blood. The receptors stem from a man in his 70s in good health. Each CDR3 is given with its conserved first and last residue.

v_call	j_call	cdr3_aa
TRBV20-1	TRBJ2-7	CSAREPPVATYEQYF
TRBV20-1	TRBJ2-3	CSAAKTSGDTDTQYF
TRBV20-1	TRBJ2-3	CSAETSGGMAQYF
TRBV12-3/TRBV12-4	TRBJ1-1	CASRLSEGGQAFF
TRBV30	TRBJ1-1	CAWSYRGPCDGAFF
TRBV15	TRBJ2-7	CATSRETSPSEQYF
TRBV20-1	TRBJ2-1	CSATNYNEQFF
TRBV10-3	TRBJ2-1	CAISPQTISSDEQFF
TRBV9	TRBJ2-5	CASSVSGVQETQYF
TRBV12-3/TRBV12-4	TRBJ1-2	CASSFRRGEGYTF
TRBV20-1	TRBJ2-3	CSAPTAGVDTQYF
TRBV6-6	TRBJ2-3	CASSYPGGVLPDTQYF
TRBV5-1	.	CASKLAGADNEQFF
TRBV7-9	TRBJ1-3	CASSPPEGTGNTIYF
TRBV7-3	TRBJ2-1	CASSWTADFYNEQFF
TRBV5-1	TRBJ2-1	CASSLGWETYNEQFF
TRBV3-1	TRBJ2-3	CASSQDWASGRRNTQYF
TRBV12-3/TRBV12-4	TRBJ1-2	CASSSFGDSGYTF
TRBV11-3	TRBJ2-1	CASSSALSRAYNEQFF
TRBV5-1	TRBJ2-3	CASSTQAGGIRDTQYF
TRBV5-5	TRBJ2-5	CASSLASGAYQETQYF
TRBV13	TRBJ1-3	CASSFGTGGPGNTIYF
TRBV7-2	TRBJ2-3	CASSPTLTDTQYF
TRBV24-1	TRBJ2-1	CATSDFAGRSYNEQFF
TRBV2	TRBJ1-4	CASSDRGGGTNEKLFF
TRBV20-1	TRBJ2-5	CSGLAGDQETQYF
TRBV12-3/TRBV12-4	TRBJ2-3	CASSLVSPTDTQYF
TRBV25-1	TRBJ2-4	CASSERRASGQNIQYF
TRBV5-6	TRBJ2-5	CASSLPAGLETRYF
TRBV24-1	.	CATSDFRRGVGQFF
TRBV11-2	TRBJ1-1	CASSLVTGVLMNTEAFF
TRBV7-2	TRBJ2-5	CASSSGLEVETQYF
TRBV7-2	TRBJ2-5	CASSLAGGLQETQYF
TRBV7-8	TRBJ1-2	CASSLARVSGYGYTF